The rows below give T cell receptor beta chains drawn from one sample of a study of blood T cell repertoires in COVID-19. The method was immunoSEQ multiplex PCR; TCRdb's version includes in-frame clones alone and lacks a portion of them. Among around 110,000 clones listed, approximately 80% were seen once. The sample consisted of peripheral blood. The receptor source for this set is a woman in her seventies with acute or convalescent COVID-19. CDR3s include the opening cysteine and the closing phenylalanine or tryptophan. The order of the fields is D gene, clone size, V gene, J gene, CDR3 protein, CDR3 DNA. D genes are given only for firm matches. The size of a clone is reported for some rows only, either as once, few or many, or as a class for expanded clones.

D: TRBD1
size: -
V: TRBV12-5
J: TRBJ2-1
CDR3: CASGTSGTGGGNEQFF
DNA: TGTGCTAGTGGTACCTCCGGGACAGGGGGCGGGAATGAGCAGTTCTTC

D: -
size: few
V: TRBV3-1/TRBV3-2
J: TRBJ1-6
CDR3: CASSQDIRQRNSPLHF
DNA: TGTGCCAGCAGCCAAGATATTCGCCAACGGAATTCACCCCTCCACTTT

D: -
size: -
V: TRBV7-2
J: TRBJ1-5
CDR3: CASSPSAHSNQPQHF
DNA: TGTGCCAGCAGCCCCAGCGCACATAGCAATCAGCCCCAGCATTTT

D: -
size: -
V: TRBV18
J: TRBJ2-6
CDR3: CASSPGAPSGANVLTF
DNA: TGTGCCAGCTCACCAGGGGCTCCCTCTGGGGCCAACGTCCTGACTTTC

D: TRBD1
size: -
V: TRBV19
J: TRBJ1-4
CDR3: CASSVDRGMEKLFF
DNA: TGTGCCAGTAGTGTGGACAGGGGGATGGAAAAACTGTTTTTT

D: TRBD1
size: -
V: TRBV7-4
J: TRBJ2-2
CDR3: CASSLSKGWGQGTKPNTGELFF
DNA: TGTGCCAGCAGCTTGAGTAAGGGGTGGGGACAGGGGACAAAACCGAACACCGGGGAGCTGTTTTTT

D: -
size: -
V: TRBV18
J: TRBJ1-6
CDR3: CASSPNRVGVGNSPLHF
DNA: TGTGCCAGCTCACCAAACAGGGTCGGGGTGGGAAATTCACCCCTCCACTTT

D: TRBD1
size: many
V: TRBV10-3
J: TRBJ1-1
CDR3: CAISGVPGGRNAEAFF
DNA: TGTGCCATCAGTGGCGTGCCAGGGGGGAGGAACGCTGAAGCTTTCTTT

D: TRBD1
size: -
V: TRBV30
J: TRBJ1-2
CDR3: CAWSPDRVNYGYTF
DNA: TGTGCCTGGAGCCCGGACAGGGTTAACTATGGCTACACCTTC

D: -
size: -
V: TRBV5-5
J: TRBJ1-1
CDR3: CASSLDSALGTEAFF
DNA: TGTGCCAGCAGCTTGGATAGCGCCCTGGGCACTGAAGCTTTCTTT

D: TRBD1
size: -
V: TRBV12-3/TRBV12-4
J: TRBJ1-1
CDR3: CASSVTGGPEAFF
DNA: TGTGCCAGCAGTGTGACAGGGGGGCCTGAAGCTTTCTTT